One sample yielded the 28 T cell receptor beta chains listed below, sequenced in a study of beta chain features in type 1 diabetes. Expressed TCRB transcripts got sequenced, as all isolated RNA was reverse transcribed. Using immunoSEQ multiplex PCR, the repertoire was profiled, and TCRdb retains in-frame clones only, with some absent. This table holds 140,000 to 150,000 clones, roughly a tenth found once. The sequenced sample was naive CD4+ T cells from blood. These receptors all come from a man aged 18-30 years in good health.

CDR3 loop: CASTPETGNYGYTF. The CDR3 nucleotides are TGTGCCAGCACCCCTGAAACGGGTAACTATGGCTACACCTTC. The gene calls are TRBV28 and TRBJ1-2; no clear D gene. CDR1 and CDR2 from the germline V gene are MDHEN and SYDVKM. V was shortened by 7 bases and J by 1 base, with 13 bases between the two germline ends. This CDR3 is 14 amino acids long.

This clone was counted many times. CDR3 bases: TGCGCCAGCAGCCAAGACCATGGTAGCTTGGAGACCCAGTACTTC. Translation gives CASSQDHGSLETQYF. This sequence joins TRBV4-3 and TRBJ2-5; D is unclear. Germline loops: CDR1 LGHNA, CDR2 YSLEER. Trimming pared 0 bases from V and 5 bases from J, leaving 13 bases between. This CDR3 contains 15 residues.

J is TRBJ2-1 and V is TRBV4-3; 10 positions match TRBD2. V dropped 3 bases and J dropped 7; count of bases not matched to a gene: 9. The CDR3 is 16 amino acids. Germline CDR1 LGHNA, CDR2 YSLEER. CDR3 DNA sequence: TGCGCCAGCAGCCAGGGATGGGCTAGCGGGGGTAATGAGCAGTTCTTC. It translates to CASSQGWASGGNEQFF.

The sample holds a few counts of this clone. J is TRBJ2-7 and V is TRBV28; 12 positions agree with TRBD2. This CDR3 region has 14 residues. Trimming took 5 bases from V and 6 from J; bases not matched to a gene: 5. The germline gives CDR1 MDHEN, CDR2 SYDVKM. The CDR3 sequence is CASSPGLAGSEQYF. The CDR3 DNA is TGTGCCAGCAGTCCCGGACTAGCGGGGTCCGAGCAGTACTTC.

A few counts support this clone. This chain connects TRBV4-3 to TRBJ2-5; perhaps TRBD2 as D (6 bases). This CDR3 has 15 amino acids. With 3 bases removed from V and 1 base from J, the gap between germline ends came to 12 bases. The V gene's germline CDR1 is LGHNA and CDR2 YSLEER. CDR3 nucleotide sequence: TGCGCCAGCAGCCATGGGCGGGGACGCCAAGAGACCCAGTACTTC. Residues: CASSHGRGRQETQYF.

The chain joins TRBV9 to TRBJ2-5; D is perhaps TRBD2 (5 bases). Germline V lookup: CDR1 SGDLS, CDR2 YYNGEE. V dropped 0 bases and J dropped 2 bases, with 17 bases sitting between them. The length of the CDR3 is 17 residues. CDR3 region: CASSVEGVQDSQETQYF. The CDR3 DNA reads as TGTGCCAGCAGCGTAGAAGGTGTTCAGGACTCGCAAGAGACCCAGTACTTC.

Details on this clone: The same CDR3 is also encoded by other DNA sequences in this sample. The rearrangement links TRBV7-2 to TRBJ2-2; 9 bases fit TRBD2. The germline V gene encodes CDR1 SGHTA and CDR2 FQGNSA. The CDR3 runs to 15 residues. Unmatched junction bases numbered 0, after V lost 3 bases and J lost 1 base. The CDR3 DNA follows: TGTGCCAGCAGCTTTAGCGGGGGGAACACCGGGGAGCTGTTTTTT. It specifies CASSFSGGNTGELFF.

The rearrangement uses TRBV10-3 and TRBJ2-7; the match to TRBD1 covers 10 bases. In germline, CDR1 is ENHRY, CDR2 SYGVKD. The CDR3 extends over 16 amino acids. V gave up 8 bases and J gave up 4 bases; unmatched junction bases: 14. CDR3 loop: CAIWGQGPGLRYEQYF. The CDR3 coding sequence is TGTGCCATCTGGGGACAGGGGCCTGGATTGAGATACGAGCAGTACTTC.

This clone came up a few times. The chain joins TRBV7-2 to TRBJ2-2; D not resolved. V dropped 6 bases and J dropped 5 bases, with 16 bases sitting between them. CDR1 SGHTA and CDR2 FQGNSA come from the germline V gene. This CDR3 has 15 amino acids. The CDR3 DNA reads as TGTGCCAGCAGATCTTATCACGGAGATACCGGGGAGCTGTTTTTT. Translation: CASRSYHGDTGELFF.

The gene calls are TRBV20-1 and TRBJ1-2; TRBD1 might be the D (5 bases). Trimming cost V 2 bases and J 7 bases, with 8 bases left between them. The CDR3 has 11 residues. The germline V gene has CDR1 DFQATT and CDR2 SNEGSKA (reference sequence). The CDR3 reads CSARRQFGYTF. DNA of the CDR3: TGCAGTGCTAGACGACAGTTTGGCTACACCTTC.

The gene calls are TRBV7-2 and TRBJ1-3; 9 bases map to TRBD1. The germline V gene has CDR1 SGHTA and CDR2 FQGNSA. This CDR3 has 13 amino acids. The V and J ends lost 3 bases and 8 bases, in that order; junction bases with no gene match: 2. CDR3 sequence reads: CASSFDRGYTIYF. CDR3 nucleotides: TGTGCCAGCAGCTTCGACAGGGGGTACACCATATATTTT. The full variable domain, its missing parts supplied by reference TRBV7-2 and TRBJ1-3, is GAGVSQSPSNKVTEKGKDVELRCDPISGHTALYWYRQSLGQGLEFLIYFQGNSAPDKSGLPSDRFSAERTGGSVSTLTIQRTQQEDSAVYLCASSFDRGYTIYFGEGSWLTVV.

This clone came up many times. The V call is TRBV7-2, the J call TRBJ2-3, with D possibly TRBD2 on 6 matching bases. This CDR3 is built from 13 residues. Germline CDR1 reads SGHTA; CDR2 reads FQGNSA. V lost 6 bases and J lost 4, with 11 bases in between. The CDR3 bases are TGTGCCAGCAGTGTGGACTATTCAGATACGCAGTATTTT. Amino acids: CASSVDYSDTQYF.

In this sample, this clone turned up many times. The chain has TRBV19 and TRBJ1-1, with 7 bases lining up with TRBD1. Germline CDR1 and CDR2: LNHDA and SQIVND (reference sequence). The length of the CDR3 is 13 residues. Trimming removed 4 bases from V and 1 base from J; junction bases left unmatched: 0. The CDR3 DNA sequence: TGTGCCAGTAGTAGGACAGGGAACACTGAAGCTTTCTTT. Protein product: CASSRTGNTEAFF.

This clone showed up many times. The rearrangement uses TRBV7-2 and TRBJ2-5; TRBD1 matches at 7 bases. The germline gives CDR1 SGHTA, CDR2 FQGNSA. Trimming at V came to 6 bases and at J to 4 bases, leaving 8 bases not matched to a gene. There are 14 residues in the CDR3. DNA for the CDR3: TGTGCCAGCAGTAAGACAGGGTTCCCAGAGACCCAGTACTTC. It is translated as CASSKTGFPETQYF.

This clone was observed at least ten times. The genes are TRBV7-2 and TRBJ1-4; 7 bases are shared with TRBD1. In germline, CDR1 is SGHTA, CDR2 FQGNSA. This CDR3 contains 15 residues. With 6 bases clipped from V and 3 bases from J, the junction kept 7 bases outside the gene matches. Here the CDR3 DNA reads TGTGCCAGCAGTCCGCAGGGGGGACCTAATGAAAAACTGTTTTTT. Its protein is CASSPQGGPNEKLFF.

This clone was counted only a few times. V and J are TRBV7-2 and TRBJ1-6, with 7 bases that match TRBD1. The CDR3 consists of 15 residues. Germline assignment: CDR1 SGHTA and CDR2 FQGNSA. Trimming removed 5 bases from V and 4 bases from J; junction bases left unmatched: 5. Here the CDR3 reads CASSGSGQYNSPLHF. The CDR3 DNA reads as TGTGCCAGCAGCGGCTCGGGACAGTATAATTCACCCCTCCACTTT.

A few counts support this clone. This sequence joins TRBV18 and TRBJ2-7; 8 bases are shared with TRBD2. V dropped 2 bases and J dropped 3; count of bases not matched to a gene: 6. From germline, CDR1 is KGHSH and CDR2 LQKENI. This CDR3 region has 15 residues. The CDR3 DNA sequence: TGTGCCAGCTCACCAAGCGGGAGTACCTACTACGAGCAGTACTTC. Translated, it gives CASSPSGSTYYEQYF.

This clone has more than one count but fewer than ten. The chain carries TRBV11-2 and TRBJ2-1, with 7 bases aligning to TRBD1. Germline trimming cut 5 bases from V and 4 bases from J; bases unmatched to any gene: 11. The length of the CDR3 is 16 residues. CDR1 and CDR2 (germline): SGHAT, FQNNGV. The CDR3 DNA follows: TGTGCCAGCAGCACAAGTCACAGGGGCGCTTACAATGAGCAGTTCTTC. Translated, it gives CASSTSHRGAYNEQFF.

The J gene is TRBJ2-7, the V gene TRBV18; 7 bases fit TRBD2. The CDR3 extends over 15 amino acids. CDR1 is KGHSH and CDR2 is LQKENI in the germline V gene. J lost 3 bases, V lost 6 bases, and 11 bases had no gene match. The CDR3, as DNA: TGTGCCAGCTCTCCGTCCCTAGCGGTCAGCTACGAGCAGTACTTC. The encoded protein is CASSPSLAVSYEQYF.

This clone appeared a few times. The rearrangement links TRBV6-5 to TRBJ1-5, with 7 positions matching TRBD1. The CDR3 consists of 14 residues. Trimming took 4 bases from V and 5 from J; bases not matched to a gene: 5. CDR1 is MNHEY, CDR2 SVGAGI, per germline. The CDR3 reads CASSSQGVDQPQHF. The CDR3 DNA reads as TGTGCCAGCAGTTCCCAGGGGGTGGATCAGCCCCAGCATTTT.

The chain joins TRBV14 to TRBJ1-2, with D unclear. The CDR3 has 13 residues. V lost 0 bases and J 4 bases, leaving 6 bases between the germline ends. Germline assignment: CDR1 SGHDN and CDR2 FVKESK. CDR3 protein: CASSQDQSYGYTF. In DNA form, the CDR3 reads TGTGCCAGCAGCCAAGATCAGTCCTATGGCTACACCTTC.

This clone was counted many times. J is TRBJ2-2 and V is TRBV18, with no clear D. The CDR3 is 12 residues long. In germline, CDR1 is KGHSH, CDR2 LQKENI. V lost 3 bases and J lost 5, with 4 bases in between. The CDR3 loop is CASSPTTGELFF. The CDR3 nucleotides read TGTGCCAGCTCACCGACAACCGGGGAGCTGTTTTTT.

This clone was seen a few times. The chain is built from TRBV5-4 and TRBJ2-7; perhaps TRBD2 as D (6 bases). CDR3 size: 15 residues. Germline V gene data show CDR1 as SGHNT and CDR2 as YYREEE (reference sequence). Trimming left V 3 bases short and J 0 bases short, with 13 bases between. The CDR3 DNA reads as TGTGCCAGCAGCTATGGAGGGACGGCCTCCTACGAGCAGTACTTC. Protein sequence: CASSYGGTASYEQYF.

The chain links TRBV27 to TRBJ2-4; 7 nucleotides match TRBD1. Germline assignment: CDR1 MNHEY and CDR2 SMNVEV (reference sequence). The length of the CDR3 is 16 residues. Germline trimming cut 3 bases from V and 6 bases from J; bases unmatched to any gene: 11. For the CDR3, the DNA is TGTGCCAGCAGTTTTGCCTTCAAGGGGGCGAGAAACATTCAGTACTTC. Translated: CASSFAFKGARNIQYF.

This clone was counted between two and nine times. V is TRBV28 and J is TRBJ2-3, with D possibly TRBD2 on 7 matching bases. The CDR3 contains 15 residues. Trimming shortened V by 2 bases and J by 1 base, and 10 bases separated the two germline ends. Germline V gene data show CDR1 as MDHEN and CDR2 as SYDVKM. The CDR3 region is CASSLAGARTDTQYF. Written as DNA, the CDR3 is TGTGCCAGCAGTTTAGCGGGGGCGCGCACAGATACGCAGTATTTT.

This chain uses TRBV11-2 with TRBJ2-5, with TRBD2 identical over 12 bases. This CDR3 comprises 15 residues. Germline V gene lookup returns CDR1 SGHAT and CDR2 FQNNGV. The ends lost 2 bases at V and 5 bases at J; junction bases unmatched: 3. The CDR3 here is CASSLRLAGAETQYF. DNA of the CDR3: TGTGCCAGCAGCTTAAGACTAGCGGGGGCGGAGACCCAGTACTTC.

This clone was picked up a small number of times. The gene calls are TRBV18 and TRBJ1-5, with 7 bases fitting TRBD1. From germline, CDR1 is KGHSH and CDR2 LQKENI. With V trimmed by 1 base and J by 6 bases, 9 bases remained unmatched. The length of the CDR3 is 16 residues. CDR3 sequence: CASSPLSGQGVQPQHF. DNA for the CDR3: TGTGCCAGCTCACCACTTAGTGGGCAGGGGGTTCAGCCCCAGCATTTT.

This rearrangement joins TRBV5-4 to TRBJ1-2, with 9 bases lining up with TRBD1. Germline CDR1 reads SGHNT; CDR2 reads YYREEE (reference sequence). J lost 6 bases, V lost 4 bases, and 7 bases had no gene match. The CDR3 length is 14 residues. The CDR3 DNA reads as TGTGCCAGCAGCGGGGGGACAGGGAGGGATGGCTACACCTTC. It encodes CASSGGTGRDGYTF.